Following are 17 T cell receptor beta chains from one sample sequenced in a study of technical replicates of blood from a handful of donors. The repertoire was sequenced with immunoSEQ multiplex PCR; TCRdb's copy has only in-frame clones and lacks some. The sample has about 82,000 clones; 96% are singletons. The material sequenced was T cells isolated from PBMCs. The receptors originated from a human donor in good health.

For this clone: The germline gene is not matched at one end of the junction; a read error may be the cause. V usage is TRBV5-4 and J usage is TRBJ1-2; unclear D gene. The CDR3 runs 13 residues. Germline CDR1 is SGHNT and CDR2 is YYREEE (reference sequence). The CDR3 region is CASSSWTELTVVF. The CDR3 DNA reads TGTGCCAGCAGCTCCTGGACTGAGCTAACTGTTGTCTTC.

V is TRBV9 and J is TRBJ1-1, with D tentatively TRBD1 (6 bases). From germline, CDR1 is SGDLS and CDR2 YYNGEE. V was pared by 3 bases and J by 1 base, with 13 bases between. The CDR3 covers 15 residues. The CDR3 reads CASSAWSQGNTEAFF. CDR3 sequence (DNA): TGTGCCAGCAGCGCTTGGTCACAGGGGAACACTGAAGCTTTCTTT.

The V and J genes are TRBV5-1 and TRBJ2-7; TRBD1 aligns across 7 bases. There are 15 residues in the CDR3. V was pared by 1 base and J by 5 bases, with 9 bases of the junction left unmatched. Per the germline V gene, CDR1 is SGHRS and CDR2 is YFSETQ. CDR3 nucleotide sequence: TGCGCCAGCAGCTTGAGGCAGGGGGTCTTCCACGAGCAGTACTTC. This codes for CASSLRQGVFHEQYF.

The genes are TRBV10-3 and TRBJ1-1; 9 positions agree with TRBD1. Looked up from germline, CDR1 is ENHRY and CDR2 is SYGVKD. The CDR3 spans 14 residues. The junction had 4 bases not matched to a gene; V was cut back by 3 bases and J by 5 bases. CDR3 nucleotides: TGTGCCATCAGTGACGAGGGACAGGGAACTGAAGCTTTCTTT. Encoded protein: CAISDEGQGTEAFF.

V is TRBV29-1 and J is TRBJ2-7; TRBD2 is a possible D gene (5 bases). Germline V gene lookup returns CDR1 SQVTM and CDR2 ANQGSEA. The CDR3 runs to 10 residues. The V and J ends lost 6 bases and 11 bases respectively, with 14 bases between them. CDR3 sequence reads: CSVAAEAEYF. The CDR3 DNA follows: TGCAGCGTGGCGGCTGAAGCGGAGTACTTC.

The chain links TRBV10-3 to TRBJ1-5, with 7 nucleotides matching TRBD1. In germline, CDR1 is ENHRY, CDR2 SYGVKD. This CDR3 spans 16 amino acids. The V segment lost 0 bases and the J segment 5 bases; nucleotides outside the gene matches: 7. In DNA form, the CDR3 reads TGTGCCATCAGTGAGTCCCTGACAGGGAGCCATCAGCCCCAGCATTTT. It codes for CAISESLTGSHQPQHF.

The J gene is TRBJ2-5, the V gene TRBV4-1; D not resolved. The CDR3 consists of 11 residues. From germline, CDR1 is MGHRA and CDR2 YSYEKL. The germline V and J ends were trimmed by 4 bases and 4 bases, with 4 bases remaining between them. As DNA, the CDR3 is TGCGCCAGCAGCCGCGGAGAGACCCAGTACTTC. It encodes CASSRGETQYF.

Only one count was recorded for this clone. The V and J genes are TRBV4-3 and TRBJ1-4; a possible D gene is TRBD1 (5 bases). This CDR3 comprises 17 residues. In germline, CDR1 is LGHNA, CDR2 YSLEER. The germline V and J ends were trimmed by 0 bases and 0 bases, with 11 bases remaining between them. The CDR3 DNA sequence: TGCGCCAGCAGCCAAGATCACGGGGGGGCAACTAATGAAAAACTGTTTTTT. This gives the protein CASSQDHGGATNEKLFF.

The chain uses TRBV18 and TRBJ2-7; D perhaps matches TRBD2 (6 bases). In germline, CDR1 is KGHSH, CDR2 LQKENI. The CDR3 totals 12 residues. Trimming left V 4 bases short and J 4 bases short, with 8 bases between. CDR3 sequence (DNA): TGTGCCAGCTCACGGGACTCTTACGAGCAGTACTTC. Residues: CASSRDSYEQYF.

V usage is TRBV18 and J usage is TRBJ1-2, with a possible D match to TRBD1 (5 bases). Germline assignment: CDR1 KGHSH and CDR2 LQKENI. CDR3 length: 17 residues. V was cut by 3 bases and J by 3 bases, with 20 bases left in between. The CDR3 DNA reads as TGTGCCAGCTCACCGCCTATTGGACACGGCGGAGACTATGGCTACACCTTC. The encoded protein is CASSPPIGHGGDYGYTF.

V and J are TRBV13 and TRBJ2-5; possible D gene TRBD1, 5 bases. V was shortened by 1 base and J by 4 bases, with 10 bases between the two germline ends. Germline CDR1 and CDR2: PRHDT and FYEKMQ (reference sequence). The CDR3 contains 14 residues. The CDR3 DNA reads TGTGCCAGCAGCTTAGACCACAGGCCAGAGACCCAGTACTTC. It translates to CASSLDHRPETQYF.

This clone came up once. This chain joins TRBV7-3 and TRBJ2-1; TRBD1 matches at 10 bases. The CDR3 loop spans 13 amino acids. The germline gives CDR1 SGHTA, CDR2 FQGTGA. Germline trimming cut 3 bases from V and 9 bases from J; bases unmatched to any gene: 2. The CDR3, as DNA: TGTGCCAGCAGCTTGGGACAGGGGCGTGAGCAGTTCTTC. Encoded protein: CASSLGQGREQFF.

The gene calls are TRBV4-3 and TRBJ1-1, with D hard to call. The ends were cut back, 1 base at V and 2 bases at J, with 14 bases in the middle. The CDR3 contains 16 residues. Germline lookup yields CDR1 LGHNA and CDR2 YSLEER. The CDR3 DNA reads TGCGCCAGCAGCCAAGTACGTTACGGGGTTAACACTGAAGCTTTCTTT. This encodes CASSQVRYGVNTEAFF.

The CDR3 region has the DNA TGTGCCAGTAGACCCCCCCGGGACAGGGGTTACAATGAGCAGTTCTTC. It specifies CASRPPRDRGYNEQFF. The rearrangement uses TRBV19 and TRBJ2-1; the match to TRBD1 covers 10 bases. V lost 6 bases, J lost 4 bases, and 9 bases stayed unmatched. There are 16 residues in the CDR3. Per germline, CDR1 LNHDA and CDR2 SQIVND (reference sequence).

The chain employs TRBV7-9 and TRBJ1-1; maybe TRBD1 (5 bases). The CDR3 runs 16 residues. V was shortened by 2 bases and J by 1 base, with 14 bases between the two germline ends. Germline V lookup: CDR1 SEHNR, CDR2 FQNEAQ (reference sequence). The CDR3 DNA reads as TGTGCCAGCAGCTTAAAAGGGGAGGGTTGGAACACTGAAGCTTTCTTT. It specifies CASSLKGEGWNTEAFF.

The chain links TRBV7-2 to TRBJ2-5; D might be TRBD1 (6 bases). The ends were cut back, 1 base at V and 7 bases at J, with 10 bases in the middle. This CDR3 is built from 13 residues. In germline, CDR1 is SGHTA, CDR2 FQGNSA. The chain's CDR3 is CASSLEQGTTQYF. In DNA form, the CDR3 reads TGTGCCAGCAGCTTAGAACAGGGAACGACCCAGTACTTC.

DNA for the CDR3: TGTGCCAGCACAGGGACTGGAAACACCATATATTTT. Translated, it gives CASTGTGNTIYF. This sequence joins TRBV6-5 and TRBJ1-3, with a possible D match to TRBD1 (5 bases). V was pared by 7 bases and J by 2 bases, with 6 bases between. CDR3 length: 12 amino acids. The germline V gene has CDR1 MNHEY and CDR2 SVGAGI.